This entry is about one T cell receptor beta chain. The PCR employed 60 Vbeta primers together with 13 Jbeta primers. Assay used: immunoSEQ multiplex PCR; TCRdb lists only in-frame clones, some missing. This repertoire comprises over 100,000 clones; its ten largest clones make up 5.5% to 8%. The CDR3 covers 14 residues. Trimming removed 1 base at V and 10 bases at J, with 11 bases between. Germline V lookup: CDR1 MNHNS, CDR2 SASEGT. This entry comes from a study of cytomegalovirus exposure and HLA in healthy donors. The chain has TRBV6-1 and TRBJ1-6; tentatively, D is TRBD1 (5 bases). The material sequenced was PBMCs. The sequence was collected from a man between 35 and 55 years old in good health and CMV-seropositive. The CDR3 DNA reads TGTGCCAGCAGTGAAGTTGGGGCGTTGTCACCCCTCCACTTT. Its translation: CASSEVGALSPLHF.